These 5 T cell receptor beta chains were all obtained from the same sample, sequenced in a study of blood T cell repertoires in COVID-19. Generated by immunoSEQ multiplex PCR, the TCRdb table keeps only in-frame clones and is missing some. The table lists approximately 54,000 clones, around 81% of them singletons. The sample was peripheral blood. The receptors come from an older woman with acute or convalescent COVID-19.

This clone was counted a single time. The rearrangement joins TRBV11-2 to TRBJ1-2; D gene unclear. V lost 4 bases to trimming and J lost 5 bases, with 11 bases between them. The germline V gene has CDR1 SGHAT and CDR2 FQNNGV. This CDR3 has 13 residues. The CDR3 region has the DNA TGTGCCAGCAGCTCCTCTTCGGGGTATGGCTACACCTTC. This encodes CASSSSSGYGYTF. The full variable domain, with the rest looked up from reference TRBV11-2 and TRBJ1-2, is EAGVAQSPRYKIIEKRQSVAFWCNPISGHATLYWYQQILGQGPKLLIQFQNNGVVDDSQLPKDRFSAERLKGVDSTLKIQPAKLEDSAVYLCASSSSSGYGYTFGSGTRLTVV.

The chain recombines TRBV25-1 with TRBJ2-3, with 7 bases identical to TRBD1. J was trimmed by 7 bases and V by 7 bases; bases with no gene match: 2. Germline V gene data show CDR1 as MGHDK and CDR2 as SYGVNS. The CDR3 extends over 11 amino acids. CDR3 nucleotide sequence: TGTGCCAGCACACAGGGGCATACGCAGTATTTT. As protein: CASTQGHTQYF.

The genes are TRBV9 and TRBJ2-5, with TRBD2 matching 7 bases. This CDR3 comprises 16 residues. CDR1 and CDR2 (germline): SGDLS, YYNGEE. Trimming removed 4 bases from V and 5 bases from J; junction bases left unmatched: 14. The CDR3 loop is CASSLGGRSIGETQYF. The CDR3 DNA sequence: TGTGCCAGCAGCCTCGGGGGGAGATCAATTGGGGAGACCCAGTACTTC.

The chain recombines TRBV27 with TRBJ1-1, with 8 bases identical to TRBD1. This CDR3 is built from 14 residues. CDR1 is MNHEY and CDR2 is SMNVEV in the germline V gene (reference sequence). J was trimmed by 5 bases and V by 3 bases; bases with no gene match: 5. CDR3 nucleotide sequence: TGTGCCAGCAGTTTCGGACAGGGAAATACTGAAGCTTTCTTT. Translating it yields CASSFGQGNTEAFF.

This clone was picked up one time. The gene calls are TRBV10-3 and TRBJ2-2; 7 bases align to TRBD2. Germline lookup yields CDR1 ENHRY and CDR2 SYGVKD. V shed 3 bases and J 4 bases; nucleotides not matched to a gene: 8. The CDR3 consists of 16 residues. CDR3 protein: CAISDSTSAGTGELFF. Here the CDR3 DNA reads TGTGCCATCAGTGACTCCACTAGCGCGGGCACCGGGGAGCTGTTTTTT.